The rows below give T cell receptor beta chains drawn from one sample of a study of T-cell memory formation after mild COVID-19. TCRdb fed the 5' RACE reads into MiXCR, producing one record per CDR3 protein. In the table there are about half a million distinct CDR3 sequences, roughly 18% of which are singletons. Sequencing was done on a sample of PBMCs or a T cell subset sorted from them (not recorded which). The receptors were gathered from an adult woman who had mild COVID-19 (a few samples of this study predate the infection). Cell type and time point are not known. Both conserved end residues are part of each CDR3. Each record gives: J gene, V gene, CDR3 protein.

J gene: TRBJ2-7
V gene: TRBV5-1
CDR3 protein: CASSPEGTKYEQYF

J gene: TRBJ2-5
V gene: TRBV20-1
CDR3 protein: CSARYSDQETQYF

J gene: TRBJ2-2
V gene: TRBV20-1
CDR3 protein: CSARDPGTGHANTGELFF

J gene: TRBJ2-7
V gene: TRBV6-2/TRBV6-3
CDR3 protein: CASSFGQKYEQYF

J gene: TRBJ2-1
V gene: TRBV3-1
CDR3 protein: CASSQDGGHGGQFF

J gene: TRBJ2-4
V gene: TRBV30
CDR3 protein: CAWSAGGVWFDIQYF

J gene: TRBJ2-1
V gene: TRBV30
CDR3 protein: CASSRDPRNEQFF

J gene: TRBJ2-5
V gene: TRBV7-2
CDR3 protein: CASSTTTSLKTQYF

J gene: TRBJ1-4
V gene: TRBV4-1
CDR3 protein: CASSQDKRGEKLFF

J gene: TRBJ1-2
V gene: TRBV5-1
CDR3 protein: CASSLEGPSNYGYTF

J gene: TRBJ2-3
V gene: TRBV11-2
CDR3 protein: CASSLAASGTTDTQYF

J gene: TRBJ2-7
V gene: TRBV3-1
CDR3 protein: CASSQDLGIGSYEQYF

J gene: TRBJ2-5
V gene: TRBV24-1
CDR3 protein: CATSDSPGQGSKTETQYF

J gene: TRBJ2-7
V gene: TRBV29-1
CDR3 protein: CSVDFQGTYEQYF

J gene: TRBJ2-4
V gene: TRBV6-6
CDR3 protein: CASSYLEGVNIQYF

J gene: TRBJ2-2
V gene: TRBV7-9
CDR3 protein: CASSWGLAGRAGELFF

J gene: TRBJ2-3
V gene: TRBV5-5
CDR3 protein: CASTLQRAAGTDTQYF

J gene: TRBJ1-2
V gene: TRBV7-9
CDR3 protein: CASSLSRDLGGYTF

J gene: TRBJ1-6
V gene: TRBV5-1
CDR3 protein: CASSLTGTSPLHF

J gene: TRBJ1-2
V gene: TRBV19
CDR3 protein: CASSMVTSGAFGYTF

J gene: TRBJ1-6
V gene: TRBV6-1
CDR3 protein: CASSGAYVQGAYNSPLHF

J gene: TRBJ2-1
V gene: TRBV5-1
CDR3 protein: CASSLSTSGGDEQFF